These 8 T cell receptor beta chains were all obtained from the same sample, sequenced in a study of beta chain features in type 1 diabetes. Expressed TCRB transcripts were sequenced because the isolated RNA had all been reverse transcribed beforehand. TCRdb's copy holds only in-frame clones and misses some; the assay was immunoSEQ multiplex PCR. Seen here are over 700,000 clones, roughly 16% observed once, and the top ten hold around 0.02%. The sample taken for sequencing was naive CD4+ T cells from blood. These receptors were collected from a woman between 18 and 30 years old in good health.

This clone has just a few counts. CDR3 nucleotides: TGTGCCAGCAGCCTCACAGCGCGACCTAACTATGGCTACACCTTC. Protein product: CASSLTARPNYGYTF. The V and J genes are TRBV9 and TRBJ1-2, with unresolved D. CDR1 and CDR2 (germline): SGDLS, YYNGEE. CDR3 length: 15 residues. Between the trimmed V and J ends, which lost 4 bases and 0 bases, there was a span of 13 bases. The full variable domain, with the rest looked up from reference TRBV9 and TRBJ1-2, is DSGVTQTPKHLITATGQRVTLRCSPRSGDLSVYWYQQSLDQGLQFLIQYYNGEERAKGNILERFSAQQFPDLHSELNLSSLELGDSALYFCASSLTARPNYGYTFGSGTRLTVV.

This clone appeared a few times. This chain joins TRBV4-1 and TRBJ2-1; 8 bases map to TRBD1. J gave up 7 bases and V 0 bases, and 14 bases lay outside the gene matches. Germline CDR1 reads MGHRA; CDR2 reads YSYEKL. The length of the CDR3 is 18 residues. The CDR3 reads CASSQDWGTGPPWNEQFF. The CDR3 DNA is TGCGCCAGCAGCCAAGATTGGGGGACAGGACCACCCTGGAATGAGCAGTTCTTC.

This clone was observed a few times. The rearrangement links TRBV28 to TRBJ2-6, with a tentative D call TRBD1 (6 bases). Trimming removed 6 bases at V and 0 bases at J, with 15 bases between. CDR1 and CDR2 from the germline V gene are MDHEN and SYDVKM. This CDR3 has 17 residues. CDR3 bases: TGTGCCAGCAGGGACTGGACAGCCCGCTCTGGGGCCAACGTCCTGACTTTC. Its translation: CASRDWTARSGANVLTF.

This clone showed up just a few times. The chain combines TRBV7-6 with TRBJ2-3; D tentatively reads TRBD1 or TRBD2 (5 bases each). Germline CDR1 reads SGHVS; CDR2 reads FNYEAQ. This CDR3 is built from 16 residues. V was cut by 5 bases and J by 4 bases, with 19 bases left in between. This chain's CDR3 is CASSPGLGTRPDTQYF. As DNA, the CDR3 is TGTGCCAGCAGCCCAGGGCTTGGGACGAGGCCAGATACGCAGTATTTT.

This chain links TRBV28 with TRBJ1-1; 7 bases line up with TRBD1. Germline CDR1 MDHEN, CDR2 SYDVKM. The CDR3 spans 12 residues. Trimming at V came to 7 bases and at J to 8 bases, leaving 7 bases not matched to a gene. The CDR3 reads CASISGGDEAFF. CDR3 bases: TGTGCCAGCATATCAGGGGGTGACGAAGCTTTCTTT.

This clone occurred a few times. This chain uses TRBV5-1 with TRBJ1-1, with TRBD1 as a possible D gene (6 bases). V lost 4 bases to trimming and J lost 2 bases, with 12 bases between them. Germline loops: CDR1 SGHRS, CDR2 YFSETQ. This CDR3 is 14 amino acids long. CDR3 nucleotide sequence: TGCGCCAGCAGCATACAGGGACCTAACACTGAAGCTTTCTTT. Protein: CASSIQGPNTEAFF. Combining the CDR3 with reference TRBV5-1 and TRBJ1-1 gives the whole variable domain KAGVTQTPRYLIKTRGQQVTLSCSPISGHRSVSWYQQTPGQGLQFLFEYFSETQRNKGNFPGRFSGRQFSNSRSEMNVSTLELGDSALYLCASSIQGPNTEAFFGQGTRLTVV.

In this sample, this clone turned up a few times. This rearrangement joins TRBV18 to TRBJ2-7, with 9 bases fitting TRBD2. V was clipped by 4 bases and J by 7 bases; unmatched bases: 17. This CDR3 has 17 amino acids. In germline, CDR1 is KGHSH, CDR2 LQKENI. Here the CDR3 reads CASSQSLGSGSLREQYF. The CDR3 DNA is TGTGCCAGCTCACAGAGCCTAGGTAGCGGGAGCTTGCGGGAGCAGTACTTC.

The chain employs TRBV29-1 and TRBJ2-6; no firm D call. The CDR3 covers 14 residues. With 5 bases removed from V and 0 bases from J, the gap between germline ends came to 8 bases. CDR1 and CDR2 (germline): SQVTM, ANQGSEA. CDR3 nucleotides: TGCAGCGTTTCGGGTGCCTCTGGGGCCAACGTCCTGACTTTC. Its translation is CSVSGASGANVLTF.